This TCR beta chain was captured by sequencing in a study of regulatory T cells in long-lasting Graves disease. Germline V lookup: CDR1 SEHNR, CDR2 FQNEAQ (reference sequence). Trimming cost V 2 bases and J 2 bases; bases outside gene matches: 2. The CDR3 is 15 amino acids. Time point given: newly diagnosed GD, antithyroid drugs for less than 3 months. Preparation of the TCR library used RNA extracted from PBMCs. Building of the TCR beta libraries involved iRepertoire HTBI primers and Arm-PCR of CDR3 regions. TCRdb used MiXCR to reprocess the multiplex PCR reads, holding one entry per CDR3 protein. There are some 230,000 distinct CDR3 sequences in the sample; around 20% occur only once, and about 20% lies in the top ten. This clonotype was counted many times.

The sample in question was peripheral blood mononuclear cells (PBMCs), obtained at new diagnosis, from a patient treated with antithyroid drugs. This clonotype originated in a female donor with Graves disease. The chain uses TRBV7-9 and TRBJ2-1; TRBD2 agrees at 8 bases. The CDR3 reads CASSLLAGTYNEQFF. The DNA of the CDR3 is TGTGCCAGCAGCTTACTAGCGGGTACCTACAATGAGCAGTTCTTC.